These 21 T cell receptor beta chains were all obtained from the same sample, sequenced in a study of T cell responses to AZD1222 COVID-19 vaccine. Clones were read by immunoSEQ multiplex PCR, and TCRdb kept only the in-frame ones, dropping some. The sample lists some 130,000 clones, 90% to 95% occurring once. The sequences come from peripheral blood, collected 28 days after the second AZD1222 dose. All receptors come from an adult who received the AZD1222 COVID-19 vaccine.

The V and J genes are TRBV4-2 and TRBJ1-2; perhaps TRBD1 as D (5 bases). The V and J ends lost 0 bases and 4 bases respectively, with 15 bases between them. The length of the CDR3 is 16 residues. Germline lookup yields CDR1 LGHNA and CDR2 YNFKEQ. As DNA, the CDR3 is TGTGCCAGCAGCCAAGATGGGGGAGGCCGACCCTATGGCTACACCTTC. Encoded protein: CASSQDGGGRPYGYTF.

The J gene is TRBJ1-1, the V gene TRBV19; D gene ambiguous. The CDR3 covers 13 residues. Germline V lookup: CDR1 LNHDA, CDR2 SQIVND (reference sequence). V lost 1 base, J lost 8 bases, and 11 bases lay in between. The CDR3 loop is CASSIVNGLEAFF. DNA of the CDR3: TGTGCCAGTAGTATAGTCAATGGACTCGAAGCTTTCTTT.

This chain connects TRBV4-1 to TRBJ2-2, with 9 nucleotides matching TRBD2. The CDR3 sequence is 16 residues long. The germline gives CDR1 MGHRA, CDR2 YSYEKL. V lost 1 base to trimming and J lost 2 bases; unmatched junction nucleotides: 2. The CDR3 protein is CASSQVGTSNTGELFF. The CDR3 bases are TGCGCCAGCAGCCAAGTAGGGACTAGCAACACCGGGGAGCTGTTTTTT.

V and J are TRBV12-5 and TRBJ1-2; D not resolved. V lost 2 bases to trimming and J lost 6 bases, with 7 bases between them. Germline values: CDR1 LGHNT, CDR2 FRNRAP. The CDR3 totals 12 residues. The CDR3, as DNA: TGTGCTAGTGGTTTGAACGAAGATGGCTACACCTTC. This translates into CASGLNEDGYTF.

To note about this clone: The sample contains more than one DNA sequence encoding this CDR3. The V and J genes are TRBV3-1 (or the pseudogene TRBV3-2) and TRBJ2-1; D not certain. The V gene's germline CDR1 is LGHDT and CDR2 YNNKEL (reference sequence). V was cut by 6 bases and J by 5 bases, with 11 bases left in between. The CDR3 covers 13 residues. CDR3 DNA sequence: TGTGCCAGCAGTCTGAACCGGGACAATGAGCAGTTCTTC. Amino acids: CASSLNRDNEQFF.

CDR3 bases: TGTGCCAGCAGTCCCAGGGTAGGGGAGACCCAGTACTTC. This encodes CASSPRVGETQYF. The chain has TRBV12-3 or TRBV12-4 and TRBJ2-5, with D maybe TRBD1 (5 bases). V lost 5 bases and J 5 bases, leaving 12 bases between the germline ends. The CDR3 is made up of 13 amino acids.

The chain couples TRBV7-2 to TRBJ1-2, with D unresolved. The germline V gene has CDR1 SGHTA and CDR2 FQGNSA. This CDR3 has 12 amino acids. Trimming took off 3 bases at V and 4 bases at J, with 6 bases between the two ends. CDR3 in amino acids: CASSLGLYGYTF. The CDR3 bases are TGTGCCAGCAGCTTGGGCCTCTATGGCTACACCTTC.

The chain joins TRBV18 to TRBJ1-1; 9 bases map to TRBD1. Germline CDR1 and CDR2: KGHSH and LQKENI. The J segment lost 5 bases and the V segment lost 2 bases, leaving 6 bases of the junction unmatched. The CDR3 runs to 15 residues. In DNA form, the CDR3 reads TGTGCCAGCTCACCATCTCGGACAGGGGCTACTGAAGCTTTCTTT. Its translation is CASSPSRTGATEAFF.

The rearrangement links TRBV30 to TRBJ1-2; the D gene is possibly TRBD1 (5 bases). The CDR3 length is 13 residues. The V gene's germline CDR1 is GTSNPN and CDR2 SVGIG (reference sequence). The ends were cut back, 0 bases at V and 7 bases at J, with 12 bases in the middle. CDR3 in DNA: TGTGCCTGGAGTGTACAGGAAAGGGTTGGCTACACCTTC. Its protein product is CAWSVQERVGYTF. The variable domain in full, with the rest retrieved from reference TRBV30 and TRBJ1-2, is SQTIHQWPATLVQPVGSPLSLECTVEGTSNPNLYWYRQAAGRGLQLLFYSVGIGQISSEVPQNLSASRPQDRQFILSSKKLLLSDSGFYLCAWSVQERVGYTFGSGTRLTVV.

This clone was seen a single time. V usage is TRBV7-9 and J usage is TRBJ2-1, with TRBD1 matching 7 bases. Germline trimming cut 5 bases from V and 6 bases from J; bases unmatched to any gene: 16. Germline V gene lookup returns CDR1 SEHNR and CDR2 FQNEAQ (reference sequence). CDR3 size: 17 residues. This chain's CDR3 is CASSDGTVPYKSNEQFF. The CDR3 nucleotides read TGTGCCAGCAGCGACGGGACAGTTCCTTATAAGTCCAATGAGCAGTTCTTC.

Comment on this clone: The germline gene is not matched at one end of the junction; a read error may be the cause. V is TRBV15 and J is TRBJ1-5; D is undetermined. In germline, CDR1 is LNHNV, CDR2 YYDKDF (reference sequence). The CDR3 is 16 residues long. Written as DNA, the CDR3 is TGTGCCACGAGCAACCTAACCGGGCTACTATATCAGCCCCAGCATTTT. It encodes CATSNLTGLLYQPQHF. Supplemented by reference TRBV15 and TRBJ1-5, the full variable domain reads DAMVIQNPRYQVTQFGKPVTLSCSQTLNHNVMYWYQQKSSQAPKLLFHYYDKDFNNEADTPDNFQSRRPNTSFCFLDIRSPGLGDTAMYLCATSNLTGLLYQPQHFGDGTRLSIL.

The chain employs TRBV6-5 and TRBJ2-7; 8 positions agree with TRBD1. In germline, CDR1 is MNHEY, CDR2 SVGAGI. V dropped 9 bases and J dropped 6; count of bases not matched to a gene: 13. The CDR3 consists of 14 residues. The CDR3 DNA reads TGTGCCAGTGGTCTTCGGACAGGGTTATCCGAGCAGTACTTC. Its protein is CASGLRTGLSEQYF.

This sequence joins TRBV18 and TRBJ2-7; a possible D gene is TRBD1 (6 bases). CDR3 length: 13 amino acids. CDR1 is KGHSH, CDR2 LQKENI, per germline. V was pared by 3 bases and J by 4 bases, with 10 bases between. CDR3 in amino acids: CASSPDRIYEQYF. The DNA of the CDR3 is TGTGCCAGCTCACCCGACAGGATATACGAGCAGTACTTC.

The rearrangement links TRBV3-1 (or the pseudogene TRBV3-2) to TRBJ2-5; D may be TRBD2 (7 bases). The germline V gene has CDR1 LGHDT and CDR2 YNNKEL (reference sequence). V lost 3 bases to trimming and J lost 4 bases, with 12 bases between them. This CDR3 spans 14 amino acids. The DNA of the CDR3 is TGTGCCAGCAGCCATCAGGGGAGGGGAGAGACCCAGTACTTC. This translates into CASSHQGRGETQYF.

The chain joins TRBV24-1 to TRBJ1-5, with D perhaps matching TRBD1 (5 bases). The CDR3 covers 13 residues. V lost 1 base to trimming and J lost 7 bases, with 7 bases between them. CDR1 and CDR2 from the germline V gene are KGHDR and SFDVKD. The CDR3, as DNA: TGTGCCACCAGTGATTTTCGGGGGCAGCCCCAGCATTTT. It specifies CATSDFRGQPQHF.

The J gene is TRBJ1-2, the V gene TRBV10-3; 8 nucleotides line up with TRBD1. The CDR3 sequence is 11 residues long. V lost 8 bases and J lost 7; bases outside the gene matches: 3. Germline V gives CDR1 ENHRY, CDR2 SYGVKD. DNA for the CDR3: TGTGCCATCGTCCAGGGGGCTGGCTACACCTTC. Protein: CAIVQGAGYTF.

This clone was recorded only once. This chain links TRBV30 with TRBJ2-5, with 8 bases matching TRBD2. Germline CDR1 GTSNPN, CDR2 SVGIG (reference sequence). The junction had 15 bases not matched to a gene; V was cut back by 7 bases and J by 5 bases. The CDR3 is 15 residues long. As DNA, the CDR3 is TGTGCCTCCTCACGTAGACGGGGGGGCTCGGAGACCCAGTACTTC. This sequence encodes CASSRRRGGSETQYF.

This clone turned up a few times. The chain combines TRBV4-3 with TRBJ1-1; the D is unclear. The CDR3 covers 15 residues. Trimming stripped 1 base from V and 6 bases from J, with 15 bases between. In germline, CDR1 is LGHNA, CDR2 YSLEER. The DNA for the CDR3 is TGCGCCAGCAGCCAAGGGAATTGGCCCCCCGCTGAAGCTTTCTTT. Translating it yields CASSQGNWPPAEAFF.

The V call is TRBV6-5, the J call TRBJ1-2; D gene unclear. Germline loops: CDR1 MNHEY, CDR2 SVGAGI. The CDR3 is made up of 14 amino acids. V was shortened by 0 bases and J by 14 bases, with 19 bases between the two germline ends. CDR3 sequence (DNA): TGTGCCAGCAGTTACTCGACGATGGGAGCCAGAGCGACCTTC. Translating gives CASSYSTMGARATF.

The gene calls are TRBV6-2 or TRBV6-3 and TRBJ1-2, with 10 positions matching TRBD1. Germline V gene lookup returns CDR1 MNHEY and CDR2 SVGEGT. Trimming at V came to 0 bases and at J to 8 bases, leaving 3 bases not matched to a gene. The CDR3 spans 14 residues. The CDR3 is CASSYSGQGRGYTF. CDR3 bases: TGTGCCAGCAGTTACTCGGGACAGGGGAGAGGCTACACCTTC.

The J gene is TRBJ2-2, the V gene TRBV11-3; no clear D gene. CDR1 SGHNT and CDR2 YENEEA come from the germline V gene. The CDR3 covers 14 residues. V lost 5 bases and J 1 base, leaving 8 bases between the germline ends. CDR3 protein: CASSMRQNTGELFF. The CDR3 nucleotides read TGTGCCAGCAGCATGCGACAGAACACCGGGGAGCTGTTTTTT. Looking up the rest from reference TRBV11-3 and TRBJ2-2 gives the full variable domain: EAGVVQSPRYKIIEKKQPVAFWCNPISGHNTLYWYLQNLGQGPELLIRYENEEAVDDSQLPKDRFSAERLKGVDSTLKIQPAELGDSAVYLCASSMRQNTGELFFGEGSRLTVL.